Below are 18 T cell receptor beta chains sequenced from a single sample in a study of blood T cell repertoires in COVID-19. Some clones are missing from TCRdb's copy, which holds only in-frame ones; the method was immunoSEQ multiplex PCR. This table has about 290,000 clones, 70% to 90% appearing once. What was sequenced was peripheral blood. These receptors came from a woman in her forties or fifties with active or convalescent COVID-19.

This clone was detected a few times. The same CDR3 is also encoded by other DNA sequences in this sample. The chain joins TRBV2 to TRBJ1-5; D uncertain. The V gene's germline CDR1 is SNHLY and CDR2 FYNNEI. V was clipped by 7 bases and J by 0 bases, with 7 bases between them. The CDR3 sequence is 13 residues long. CDR3: CASMRDSNQPQHF. CDR3 sequence (DNA): TGTGCCAGCATGCGAGATAGCAATCAGCCCCAGCATTTT.

The CDR3 spells CASSLARGLSTGYTF. The DNA of the CDR3 is TGTGCCAGCAGCTTAGCGCGGGGGTTATCGACTGGCTACACCTTC. The gene calls are TRBV7-8 and TRBJ1-2, with a tentative D call TRBD1 (5 bases). This CDR3 spans 15 amino acids. From germline, CDR1 is SGHVS and CDR2 FQNEAQ. V was pared by 0 bases and J by 7 bases, with 15 bases between.

The genes are TRBV15 and TRBJ2-5; a possible D gene is TRBD2 (6 bases). This CDR3 spans 13 amino acids. Trimming cost V 0 bases and J 9 bases, with 11 bases left between them. The germline CDR1 and CDR2 sequences are LNHNV and YYDKDF (reference sequence). The CDR3 nucleotides are TGTGCCACCAGCAGAGATAGCCCGGGGGCCCAGTACTTC. Translated: CATSRDSPGAQYF.

The chain couples TRBV5-1 to TRBJ2-7; D is undetermined. Germline CDR1 is SGHRS and CDR2 is YFSETQ. The CDR3 covers 15 residues. The V end lost 2 bases, the J end lost 1 base, and 13 bases lay between the germline ends. The CDR3 spells CASSFLADTSYEQYF. CDR3 nucleotide sequence: TGCGCCAGCAGCTTTCTCGCGGATACATCCTACGAGCAGTACTTC.

The chain joins TRBV2 to TRBJ1-5; D not resolved. The CDR3 contains 15 residues. The germline V gene encodes CDR1 SNHLY and CDR2 FYNNEI. V was shortened by 6 bases and J by 0 bases, with 12 bases between the two germline ends. The CDR3 sequence: CASRDGLHSNQPQHF. CDR3 nucleotide sequence: TGTGCCAGCAGAGACGGACTCCATAGCAATCAGCCCCAGCATTTT.

The chain joins TRBV6-1 to TRBJ2-5, with TRBD1 identical over 11 bases. This CDR3 spans 17 amino acids. V dropped 4 bases and J dropped 0; count of bases not matched to a gene: 7. Germline V CDR1 and CDR2: MNHNS, SASEGT. The CDR3 sequence is CASSGTGGWGYQETQYF. In DNA, the CDR3 is TGTGCCAGCAGTGGGACAGGGGGCTGGGGGTACCAAGAGACCCAGTACTTC.

This rearrangement joins TRBV12-3 or TRBV12-4 to TRBJ1-2; 8 bases fit TRBD1. This CDR3 contains 13 residues. The junction had 8 bases not matched to a gene; V was cut back by 8 bases and J by 6 bases. As DNA, the CDR3 is TGTGCCAGCGCACGCGGACAGGGCCATGGCTACACCTTC. Translated, it gives CASARGQGHGYTF.

The V gene is TRBV11-1, the J gene TRBJ1-6, with 7 bases fitting TRBD1. V dropped 2 bases and J dropped 6; count of bases not matched to a gene: 1. CDR1 is SGHAT, CDR2 FQDESV, per germline (reference sequence). The CDR3 is 14 residues long. The CDR3 spells CASSLQGVNSPLHF. The DNA for the CDR3 is TGTGCCAGCAGCTTACAGGGGGTTAATTCACCCCTCCACTTT.

This clone appeared a few times. The chain uses TRBV7-8 and TRBJ2-1, with D perhaps TRBD1 (6 bases). The CDR3 loop spans 15 amino acids. V was shortened by 4 bases and J by 9 bases, with 19 bases between the two germline ends. Germline V CDR1 and CDR2: SGHVS, FQNEAQ. The CDR3 region is CASSSSGTLLIEQFF. CDR3 DNA sequence: TGTGCCAGCAGCTCAAGTGGGACACTCCTTATTGAGCAGTTCTTC. The complete variable domain, with remaining parts taken from reference TRBV7-8 and TRBJ2-1, reads GAGVSQSPRYKVAKRGQDVALRCDPISGHVSLFWYQQALGQGPEFLTYFQNEAQLDKSGLPSDRFFAERPEGSVSTLKIQRTQQEDSAVYLCASSSSGTLLIEQFFGPGTRLTVL.

V usage is TRBV30 and J usage is TRBJ2-2, with TRBD2 as a possible D gene (6 bases). Germline V gives CDR1 GTSNPN, CDR2 SVGIG (reference sequence). V was cut by 1 base and J by 4 bases, with 13 bases left in between. The CDR3 totals 15 residues. CDR3 nucleotide sequence: TGTGCCTGGAGTGGTCGGAGCGGGTTCACCGGGGAGCTGTTTTTT. This gives the protein CAWSGRSGFTGELFF.

The J gene is TRBJ1-3, the V gene TRBV5-1; possible D gene TRBD1, 6 bases. Deletions cut 2 bases from V and 0 bases from J, with 15 bases between. The V gene's germline CDR1 is SGHRS and CDR2 YFSETQ. The CDR3 is 17 amino acids. Here the CDR3 reads CASSLGTDRLSGNTIYF. As DNA, the CDR3 is TGCGCCAGCAGCTTAGGGACCGACAGGCTCTCTGGAAACACCATATATTTT.

The V and J genes are TRBV6-5 and TRBJ1-1; D perhaps matches TRBD1 (6 bases). This CDR3 comprises 13 residues. Deletions cut 7 bases from V and 4 bases from J, with 13 bases between. Germline CDR1 and CDR2: MNHEY and SVGAGI. The CDR3 DNA is TGTGCCAGCAACCCACAGGGTGGCACTGAAGCTTTCTTT. It is translated as CASNPQGGTEAFF.

V usage is TRBV30 and J usage is TRBJ1-2; no reliable D call. Germline CDR1 reads GTSNPN; CDR2 reads SVGIG (reference sequence). The V and J ends lost 2 bases and 3 bases respectively, with 19 bases between them. The CDR3 covers 16 residues. DNA of the CDR3: TGTGCCTGGAGTCCCTCCTTGGGGAGAAAGGACTATGGCTACACCTTC. Protein sequence: CAWSPSLGRKDYGYTF.

V is TRBV28 and J is TRBJ2-7, with D possibly TRBD1 on 5 matching bases. Trimming left V 10 bases short and J 5 bases short, with 15 bases between. The V gene's germline CDR1 is MDHEN and CDR2 SYDVKM. The CDR3 extends over 12 amino acids. CDR3 sequence (DNA): TGTGCCATCCAATCGTTAGGGGACGAGCAGTACTTC. Protein product: CAIQSLGDEQYF. Supplemented by reference TRBV28 and TRBJ2-7, the full variable domain reads DVKVTQSSRYLVKRTGEKVFLECVQDMDHENMFWYRQDPGLGLRLIYFSYDVKMKEKGDIPEGYSVSREKKERFSLILESASTNQTSMYLCAIQSLGDEQYFGPGTRLTVT.

The count of this clone is one. The chain is built from TRBV7-3 and TRBJ2-1; 12 bases align to TRBD2. Losses at the gene ends were 6 bases for V and 6 bases for J; bases not matched to a gene: 12. The length of the CDR3 is 17 residues. Germline CDR1 is SGHTA and CDR2 is FQGTGA. CDR3 DNA: TGTGCCAGCAGATCGACTAGCGGGAGTTCAGATTTCAATGAGCAGTTCTTC. Translated: CASRSTSGSSDFNEQFF.

This clone was seen once. The gene calls are TRBV5-1 and TRBJ2-3, with D maybe TRBD1 (5 bases). From germline, CDR1 is SGHRS and CDR2 YFSETQ. Trimming stripped 4 bases from V and 2 bases from J, with 17 bases between. There are 16 residues in the CDR3. The DNA of the CDR3 is TGCGCCAGCAGCGGAGTACTGAGACAGAACACAGATACGCAGTATTTT. Protein: CASSGVLRQNTDTQYF.

The chain links TRBV12-2 to TRBJ2-7; the D call TRBD2 from the table was never checked on the DNA. TRBV12-2 is annotated as a pseudogene. This CDR3 has 18 residues. This chain's CDR3 is CASPMKRDSRAGPYEQYF. CDR3 nucleotides: TGTGCAAGTCCCATGAAGAGGGATAGCCGGGCTGGTCCCTACGAGCAGTACTTC.

V usage is TRBV7-9 and J usage is TRBJ1-1; D unresolved. CDR1 and CDR2 (germline): SEHNR, FQNEAQ (reference sequence). The V gene lost 3 bases and the J gene lost 1 base, with 9 bases spanning the gap. This CDR3 has 14 residues. The CDR3 region is CASSFSGGNTEAFF. Written as DNA, the CDR3 is TGTGCCAGCAGCTTTAGTGGAGGGAACACTGAAGCTTTCTTT. Complete variable domain (other parts from reference TRBV7-9 and TRBJ1-1): DTGVSQNPRHKITKRGQNVTFRCDPISEHNRLYWYRQTLGQGPEFLTYFQNEAQLEKSRLLSDRFSAERPKGSFSTLEIQRTEQGDSAMYLCASSFSGGNTEAFFGQGTRLTVV.